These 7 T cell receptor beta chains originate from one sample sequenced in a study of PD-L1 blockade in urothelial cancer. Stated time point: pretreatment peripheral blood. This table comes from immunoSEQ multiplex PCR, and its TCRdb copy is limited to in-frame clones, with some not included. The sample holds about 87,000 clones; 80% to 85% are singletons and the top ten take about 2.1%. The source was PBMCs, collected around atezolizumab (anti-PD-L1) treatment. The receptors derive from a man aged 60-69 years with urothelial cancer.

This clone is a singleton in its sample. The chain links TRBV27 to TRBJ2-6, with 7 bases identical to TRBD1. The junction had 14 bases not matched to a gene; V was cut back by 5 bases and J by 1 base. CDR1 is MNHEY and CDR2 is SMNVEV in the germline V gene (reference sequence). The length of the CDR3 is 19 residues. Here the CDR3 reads CASSSLGQTILSGANVLTF. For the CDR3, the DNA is TGTGCCAGCAGTAGCCTGGGACAGACGATTTTATCTGGGGCCAACGTCCTGACTTTC.

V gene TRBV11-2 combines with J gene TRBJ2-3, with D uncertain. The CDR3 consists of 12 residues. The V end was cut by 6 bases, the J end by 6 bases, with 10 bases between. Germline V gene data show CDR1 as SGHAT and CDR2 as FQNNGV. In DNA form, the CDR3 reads TGTGCCAGCAGGCTTTTACTCGATACGCAGTATTTT. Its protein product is CASRLLLDTQYF.

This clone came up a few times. CDR3: CASSAPGQTNYEQYF. The CDR3 DNA sequence: TGTGCCAGCAGTGCTCCGGGACAGACAAACTACGAGCAGTACTTC. V is TRBV6-5 and J is TRBJ2-7; TRBD1 matches at 7 bases. CDR1 and CDR2 from the germline V gene are MNHEY and SVGAGI. The CDR3 has 15 residues. V gave up 5 bases and J gave up 3 bases; unmatched junction bases: 10.

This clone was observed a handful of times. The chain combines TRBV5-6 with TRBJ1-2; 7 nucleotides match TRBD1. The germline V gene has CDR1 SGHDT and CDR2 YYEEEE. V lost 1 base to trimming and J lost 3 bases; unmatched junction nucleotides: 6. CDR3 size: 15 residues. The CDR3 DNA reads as TGTGCCAGCAGCTTGCCCGGGACAGAGGACTATGGCTACACCTTC. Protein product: CASSLPGTEDYGYTF.

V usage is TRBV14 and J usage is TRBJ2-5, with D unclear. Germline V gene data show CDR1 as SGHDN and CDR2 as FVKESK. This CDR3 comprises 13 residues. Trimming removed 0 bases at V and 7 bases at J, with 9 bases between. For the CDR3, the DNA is TGTGCCAGCAGCCAAGAAGAGTTTTGGACCCAGTACTTC. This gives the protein CASSQEEFWTQYF.

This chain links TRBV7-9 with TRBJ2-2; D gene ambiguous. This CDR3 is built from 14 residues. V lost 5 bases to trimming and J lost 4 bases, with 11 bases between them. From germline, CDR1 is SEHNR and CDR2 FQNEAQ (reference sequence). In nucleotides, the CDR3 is TGTGCCAGCAGCGCGTCGACGGGCACCGGGGAGCTGTTTTTT. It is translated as CASSASTGTGELFF.

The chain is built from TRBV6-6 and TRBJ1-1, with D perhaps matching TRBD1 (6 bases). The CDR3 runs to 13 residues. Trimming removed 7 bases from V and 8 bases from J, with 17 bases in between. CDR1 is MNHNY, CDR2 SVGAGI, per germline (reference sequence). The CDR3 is CASIKLGGAEAFF. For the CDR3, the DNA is TGTGCCAGCATTAAACTAGGGGGAGCCGAAGCTTTCTTT.